The 19 T cell receptor beta chains below all came from one sample that was sequenced in a study of blood T cell repertoires in COVID-19. Repertoires were generated with immunoSEQ multiplex PCR, while TCRdb's copy carries only in-frame clones and drops some. The sample has about 240,000 clones, roughly four fifths seen once. The sample consisted of peripheral blood. Source of these receptors: a woman between 65 and 79 years old with acute or convalescent COVID-19.

The chain carries TRBV10-3 and TRBJ1-3; 7 bases align to TRBD1. Germline CDR1 reads ENHRY; CDR2 reads SYGVKD. CDR3 length: 14 amino acids. V lost 6 bases, J lost 4 bases, and 6 bases stayed unmatched. The DNA for the CDR3 is TGTGCCATCAGAAAGACAGGGAACGGAAACACCATATATTTT. It is translated as CAIRKTGNGNTIYF.

The rearrangement links TRBV7-8 to TRBJ1-2; unclear D gene. The CDR3 is 15 residues long. The germline V gene encodes CDR1 SGHVS and CDR2 FQNEAQ. V lost 1 base and J lost 0, with 9 bases in between. CDR3 sequence reads: CASSLGGRTNYGYTF. The CDR3 DNA sequence: TGTGCCAGCAGCTTAGGAGGTCGAACTAACTATGGCTACACCTTC.

The chain carries TRBV6-5 and TRBJ1-2; D might be TRBD1 (5 bases). CDR3 size: 14 residues. The V gene lost 6 bases and the J gene lost 4 bases, with 15 bases spanning the gap. CDR1 is MNHEY and CDR2 is SVGAGI in the germline V gene. The CDR3 reads CASSQQGSTYGYTF. The CDR3 DNA reads TGTGCCAGCAGCCAGCAGGGCAGCACCTATGGCTACACCTTC.

The chain is built from TRBV5-1 and TRBJ1-2, with 7 positions matching TRBD1. This CDR3 has 15 residues. Trimming removed 4 bases from V and 1 base from J; junction bases left unmatched: 7. CDR1 is SGHRS and CDR2 is YFSETQ in the germline V gene. CDR3 in amino acids: CASSERSGGNYGYTF. In DNA form, the CDR3 reads TGCGCCAGCAGCGAGCGGTCAGGGGGTAACTATGGCTACACCTTC.

The chain links TRBV4-1 to TRBJ1-4, with 8 bases lining up with TRBD1. V shed 2 bases and J 3 bases; nucleotides not matched to a gene: 2. Germline CDR1 MGHRA, CDR2 YSYEKL. The CDR3 is made up of 15 amino acids. The CDR3 is CASSQKDRANEKLFF. CDR3 nucleotide sequence: TGCGCCAGCAGCCAAAAGGACAGGGCTAATGAAAAACTGTTTTTT.

In regard to this clone: The sample contains more than one DNA sequence encoding this CDR3. The rearrangement uses TRBV2 and TRBJ1-5; 7 positions agree with TRBD1. The V gene's germline CDR1 is SNHLY and CDR2 FYNNEI. This CDR3 has 13 amino acids. V lost 5 bases, J lost 4 bases, and 2 bases stayed unmatched. CDR3 sequence: CASSTGENQPQHF. The CDR3 coding sequence is TGTGCCAGCAGTACAGGGGAAAATCAGCCCCAGCATTTT.

This chain connects TRBV19 to TRBJ1-1; possible D gene TRBD1, 6 bases. Germline V lookup: CDR1 LNHDA, CDR2 SQIVND (reference sequence). V was cut by 4 bases and J by 0 bases, with 12 bases left in between. The CDR3 is 15 residues long. The CDR3: CASSRANRVNTEAFF. The CDR3 bases are TGTGCCAGTAGTAGGGCTAACAGGGTGAACACTGAAGCTTTCTTT. Full variable domain (rest looked up from reference TRBV19 and TRBJ1-1): DGGITQSPKYLFRKEGQNVTLSCEQNLNHDAMYWYRQDPGQGLRLIYYSQIVNDFQKGDIAEGYSVSREKKESFPLTVTSAQKNPTAFYLCASSRANRVNTEAFFGQGTRLTVV.

The CDR3 nucleotides read TGTGCCAGCAGTTTTCGAGAAAACTATGGCTACACCTTC. It is translated as CASSFRENYGYTF. This chain uses TRBV12-3 or TRBV12-4 with TRBJ1-2; D not resolved. V dropped 3 bases and J dropped 2 bases, with 7 bases sitting between them. This CDR3 region has 13 residues.

This chain connects TRBV27 to TRBJ2-3; 9 positions match TRBD2. Looked up from germline, CDR1 is MNHEY and CDR2 is SMNVEV (reference sequence). There are 15 residues in the CDR3. Trimming at V came to 3 bases and at J to 7 bases, leaving 8 bases not matched to a gene. This CDR3 is CASSFKGGGVYTQYF. CDR3 DNA: TGTGCCAGCAGTTTCAAGGGCGGGGGGGTATATACGCAGTATTTT.

The chain couples TRBV30 to TRBJ1-6; the D gene is possibly TRBD1 (6 bases). V dropped 0 bases and J dropped 8 bases, with 17 bases sitting between them. CDR1 GTSNPN and CDR2 SVGIG come from the germline V gene (reference sequence). The CDR3 spans 16 residues. CDR3 residues: CAWSVPGQLGDSPLHF. In DNA form, the CDR3 reads TGTGCCTGGAGTGTACCTGGACAGCTCGGCGATTCACCCCTCCACTTT.

J is TRBJ1-1 and V is TRBV6-2 or TRBV6-3; a weak D match, TRBD1 (6 bases). CDR3 length: 16 amino acids. Per the germline V gene, CDR1 is MNHEY and CDR2 is SVGEGT. Trimming removed 2 bases at V and 1 base at J, with 14 bases between. CDR3 coding DNA: TGTGCCAGCAGTTACAGGCAGGGGAGAAGGAACACTGAAGCTTTCTTT. Its translation is CASSYRQGRRNTEAFF.

This clone has only one observation. The chain uses TRBV5-1 and TRBJ2-5; TRBD1 agrees at 8 bases. Germline-derived CDR1 and CDR2 are SGHRS and YFSETQ. The CDR3 extends over 15 amino acids. The V and J ends lost 4 bases and 2 bases, in that order; junction bases with no gene match: 7. CDR3 nucleotides: TGCGCCAGCAGCCTGGACAGGGTCGGGCAAGAGACCCAGTACTTC. It encodes CASSLDRVGQETQYF.

The chain recombines TRBV5-1 with TRBJ1-1; possibly TRBD1 for D (5 bases). Germline V gene lookup returns CDR1 SGHRS and CDR2 YFSETQ. The CDR3 runs 16 residues. Deletions cut 0 bases from V and 2 bases from J, with 14 bases between. DNA of the CDR3: TGCGCCAGCAGCTTGGAGGTGTGGGGGGGTAACACTGAAGCTTTCTTT. Translation gives CASSLEVWGGNTEAFF. Together with reference TRBV5-1 and TRBJ1-1, the CDR3 gives the full variable domain: KAGVTQTPRYLIKTRGQQVTLSCSPISGHRSVSWYQQTPGQGLQFLFEYFSETQRNKGNFPGRFSGRQFSNSRSEMNVSTLELGDSALYLCASSLEVWGGNTEAFFGQGTRLTVV.

J is TRBJ2-1 and V is TRBV6-6; possible D gene TRBD2, 5 bases. The germline V and J ends were trimmed by 2 bases and 3 bases, with 8 bases remaining between them. Germline lookup yields CDR1 MNHNY and CDR2 SVGAGI (reference sequence). The CDR3 has 14 amino acids. CDR3 bases: TGTGCCAGCAGTTACAAGAGGGACTACAATGAGCAGTTCTTC. Its translation is CASSYKRDYNEQFF.

The chain is built from TRBV19 and TRBJ2-2; 10 bases fit TRBD2. The CDR3 has 15 amino acids. With 2 bases clipped from V and 6 bases from J, the junction kept 3 bases outside the gene matches. CDR1 LNHDA and CDR2 SQIVND come from the germline V gene (reference sequence). The CDR3, as DNA: TGTGCCAGTAGTATATGGCTAGCGGGGGCCGGGGAGCTGTTTTTT. This codes for CASSIWLAGAGELFF.

CDR3: CASRVLPGQAQMNTEAFF. The CDR3 nucleotides read TGCGCCAGCAGGGTATTGCCCGGACAGGCCCAAATGAACACTGAAGCTTTCTTT. V gene TRBV5-1 combines with J gene TRBJ1-1; 7 nucleotides line up with TRBD1. Losses at the gene ends were 5 bases for V and 0 bases for J; bases not matched to a gene: 16. This CDR3 has 18 amino acids. Germline V lookup: CDR1 SGHRS, CDR2 YFSETQ.

The CDR3, as DNA: TGCGCCAGCAGCTTGGTACAGAACACCGGGGAGCTGTTTTTT. This encodes CASSLVQNTGELFF. The rearrangement links TRBV5-1 to TRBJ2-2, with D unclear. The CDR3 is 14 amino acids. Trimming took off 0 bases at V and 1 base at J, with 4 bases between the two ends. Germline loops: CDR1 SGHRS, CDR2 YFSETQ. Variable domain in full (rest from reference TRBV5-1 and TRBJ2-2): KAGVTQTPRYLIKTRGQQVTLSCSPISGHRSVSWYQQTPGQGLQFLFEYFSETQRNKGNFPGRFSGRQFSNSRSEMNVSTLELGDSALYLCASSLVQNTGELFFGEGSRLTVL.

Notes on this clone: At one boundary the junction diverges from the germline segment, which might be a read error. The genes are TRBV10-3 and TRBJ2-3; 7 nucleotides agree with TRBD2. The CDR3 is 14 residues long. The germline V gene has CDR1 ENHRY and CDR2 SYGVKD. The CDR3 sequence: CAISGGGGTDTQYF. The CDR3 DNA reads as TGTGCCATCAGTGGGGGGGGAGGCACGGATACGCAGTATTTT.

The chain couples TRBV7-9 to TRBJ1-1; D is ambiguous. This CDR3 has 15 amino acids. Germline V gene sequence: CDR1 SEHNR, CDR2 FQNEAQ (reference sequence). V was clipped by 7 bases and J by 7 bases, with 22 bases between them. The CDR3: CASIYSPGGIIEAFF. The DNA for the CDR3 is TGTGCCAGCATCTATAGCCCCGGTGGTATTATTGAAGCTTTCTTT.